A selection of T cell receptor beta chains follows, all from one sample in a study of T cell responses to AZD1222 COVID-19 vaccine. The protocol was immunoSEQ multiplex PCR, while the TCRdb copy is restricted to in-frame clones and leaves out a portion. The table lists about 140,000 clones, over 85% of them singletons. Sequenced material: peripheral blood, taken 28 days after the second AZD1222 dose. Receptors were obtained from an adult who received the AZD1222 COVID-19 vaccine. Both conserved end residues are part of each CDR3. D genes are given only for firm matches. A row's size may be missing; if present it is once, few, many or a size class.

V gene: TRBV11-2; J gene: TRBJ2-1; D gene: .; clone size: .; CDR3 protein: CATSDYNEQFF; CDR3 DNA: TGTGCCACTTCCGACTACAATGAGCAGTTCTTC
V gene: TRBV18; J gene: TRBJ2-7; D gene: .; clone size: .; CDR3 protein: CASSPSPHSYEQYF; CDR3 DNA: TGTGCCAGCTCACCTTCCCCCCACTCCTACGAGCAGTACTTC
V gene: TRBV27; J gene: TRBJ1-1; D gene: .; clone size: .; CDR3 protein: CASRPRVNTEAFF; CDR3 DNA: TGTGCCAGCAGGCCGCGGGTGAACACTGAAGCTTTCTTT
V gene: TRBV12-3/TRBV12-4; J gene: TRBJ2-1; D gene: .; clone size: .; CDR3 protein: CASSLQGNARVFF; CDR3 DNA: TGTGCCAGCAGCCTACAGGGTAACGCGAGGGTGTTCTTC
V gene: TRBV30; J gene: TRBJ2-5; D gene: TRBD2; clone size: .; CDR3 protein: CAHLGLAGETQYF; CDR3 DNA: TGTGCCCACTTGGGACTAGCAGGAGAGACCCAGTACTTC
V gene: TRBV11-3; J gene: TRBJ2-4; D gene: .; clone size: .; CDR3 protein: CASTGPGAKNIQYF; CDR3 DNA: TGTGCCAGCACGGGGCCCGGGGCCAAAAACATTCAGTACTTC
V gene: TRBV5-4; J gene: TRBJ2-5; D gene: .; clone size: .; CDR3 protein: CASSLLQYQETQYF; CDR3 DNA: TGTGCCAGCAGCCTCCTCCAGTACCAAGAGACCCAGTACTTC
V gene: TRBV3-1/TRBV3-2; J gene: TRBJ2-1; D gene: TRBD2; clone size: .; CDR3 protein: CASSQDKWLAGGSSYNEQFF; CDR3 DNA: TGTGCCAGCAGCCAAGATAAATGGCTAGCGGGAGGGAGCTCCTACAATGAGCAGTTCTTC
V gene: TRBV30; J gene: TRBJ1-2; D gene: .; clone size: .; CDR3 protein: CAWSVGTDNYGYTF; CDR3 DNA: TGTGCCTGGAGTGTAGGGACCGATAACTATGGCTACACCTTC
V gene: TRBV28; J gene: TRBJ1-6; D gene: .; clone size: .; CDR3 protein: CASSLYELTGTNSPLHF; CDR3 DNA: TGTGCCAGCAGTTTATATGAGCTTACGGGGACAAATTCACCCCTCCACTTT
V gene: TRBV7-2; J gene: TRBJ1-1; D gene: TRBD1; clone size: .; CDR3 protein: CASSFRDRGMNTEAFF; CDR3 DNA: TGTGCCAGCAGCTTCCGGGACAGGGGGATGAACACTGAAGCTTTCTTT
V gene: TRBV7-9; J gene: TRBJ2-7; D gene: .; clone size: .; CDR3 protein: CASSLVSGMAYF; CDR3 DNA: TGTGCCAGCAGCTTAGTATCAGGGATGGCGTACTTC
V gene: TRBV11-2; J gene: TRBJ2-3; D gene: TRBD1; clone size: .; CDR3 protein: CASNPIRDRVTDTQYF; CDR3 DNA: TGTGCCAGCAACCCGATCCGGGACAGGGTGACAGATACGCAGTATTTT
V gene: TRBV24-1; J gene: TRBJ1-4; D gene: .; clone size: .; CDR3 protein: CATSEGSGRRANEKLFF; CDR3 DNA: TGTGCCACCAGCGAGGGATCGGGGCGACGCGCTAATGAAAAACTGTTTTTT
V gene: TRBV4-3; J gene: TRBJ1-2; D gene: TRBD1; clone size: once; CDR3 protein: CASSLEAGGRYGYTF; CDR3 DNA: TGCGCCAGCAGCCTTGAGGCAGGGGGCCGGTATGGCTACACCTTC
V gene: TRBV6-2/TRBV6-3; J gene: TRBJ1-4; D gene: .; clone size: .; CDR3 protein: CASSSTGLREKLFF; CDR3 DNA: TGTGCCAGCAGCAGTACAGGGCTCAGAGAAAAACTGTTTTTT
V gene: TRBV6-5; J gene: TRBJ1-6; D gene: .; clone size: .; CDR3 protein: CASSYSPGAVSPLHF; CDR3 DNA: TGTGCCAGCAGTTACAGTCCGGGGGCGGTTTCACCCCTCCACTTT
V gene: TRBV7-2; J gene: TRBJ1-5; D gene: .; clone size: .; CDR3 protein: CASSFPSQPQHF; CDR3 DNA: TGTGCCAGCAGCTTCCCGAGTCAGCCCCAGCATTTT
V gene: TRBV18; J gene: TRBJ2-7; D gene: TRBD1; clone size: .; CDR3 protein: CASSRDRGTYEQYF; CDR3 DNA: TGTGCCAGCTCCCGGGACAGGGGTACCTACGAGCAGTACTTC
V gene: TRBV7-2; J gene: TRBJ1-2; D gene: .; clone size: .; CDR3 protein: CASSSRGGNYGYTF; CDR3 DNA: TGTGCCAGCAGCTCCCGAGGGGGTAACTATGGCTACACCTTC
V gene: TRBV25-1; J gene: TRBJ2-1; D gene: TRBD2; clone size: once; CDR3 protein: CASSGGTSVGNEQFF; CDR3 DNA: TGTGCCAGCAGTGGCGGGACTAGCGTTGGGAATGAGCAGTTCTTC
V gene: TRBV25-1; J gene: TRBJ1-2; D gene: .; clone size: .; CDR3 protein: CASSPDSFYGYTF; CDR3 DNA: TGTGCCAGCAGTCCGGACAGCTTCTATGGCTACACCTTC
V gene: TRBV7-9; J gene: TRBJ2-1; D gene: .; clone size: few; CDR3 protein: CASQGTLAPSYNEQFF; CDR3 DNA: TGTGCCAGCCAGGGGACTCTAGCGCCCTCCTACAATGAGCAGTTCTTC
V gene: TRBV14; J gene: TRBJ1-4; D gene: .; clone size: .; CDR3 protein: CASSQGPSTNEKLFF; CDR3 DNA: TGTGCCAGCAGCCAGGGTCCTTCAACTAATGAAAAACTGTTTTTT
V gene: TRBV10-3; J gene: TRBJ1-4; D gene: TRBD1; clone size: .; CDR3 protein: CAISESQQGSTNEKLFF; CDR3 DNA: TGTGCCATCAGTGAGTCCCAACAGGGGAGCACTAATGAAAAACTGTTTTTT
V gene: TRBV3-1/TRBV3-2; J gene: TRBJ2-7; D gene: .; clone size: .; CDR3 protein: CASSQGGFAYEQYF; CDR3 DNA: TGTGCCAGCAGCCAAGGGGGGTTTGCCTACGAGCAGTACTTC
V gene: TRBV18; J gene: TRBJ2-2; D gene: .; clone size: few; CDR3 protein: CASSPERSTGELFF; CDR3 DNA: TGTGCCAGCTCCCCTGAACGGAGCACCGGGGAGCTGTTTTTT
V gene: TRBV5-4; J gene: TRBJ1-4; D gene: TRBD1; clone size: .; CDR3 protein: CASSSGQGINEKLFF; CDR3 DNA: TGTGCCAGCAGCTCGGGACAGGGCATTAATGAAAAACTGTTTTTT
V gene: TRBV6-1; J gene: TRBJ1-1; D gene: .; clone size: .; CDR3 protein: CASSEAGYRNTEAFF; CDR3 DNA: TGTGCCAGCAGTGAAGCGGGGTATAGGAACACTGAAGCTTTCTTT
V gene: TRBV5-1; J gene: TRBJ2-7; D gene: .; clone size: .; CDR3 protein: CASSFDPGLATSRRSYEQYF; CDR3 DNA: TGCGCCAGCAGCTTTGACCCCGGGCTAGCGACCTCCAGAAGAAGCTACGAGCAGTACTTC
V gene: TRBV7-3; J gene: TRBJ2-5; D gene: .; clone size: .; CDR3 protein: CASSLGPAETQYF; CDR3 DNA: TGTGCCAGCAGCTTGGGCCCCGCAGAGACCCAGTACTTC
V gene: TRBV21-1; J gene: TRBJ1-4; D gene: .; clone size: .; CDR3 protein: CASSKEDRINEKLFF; CDR3 DNA: TGTGCCAGCAGCAAAGAGGACAGAATTAATGAAAAACTGTTTTTT
V gene: TRBV6-6; J gene: TRBJ1-2; D gene: .; clone size: .; CDR3 protein: CASSYSDGQGVFGYTF; CDR3 DNA: TGTGCCAGCAGTTACTCCGATGGCCAGGGAGTCTTTGGCTACACCTTC
V gene: TRBV6-2/TRBV6-3; J gene: TRBJ2-7; D gene: .; clone size: .; CDR3 protein: CASSSWEVGEQYF; CDR3 DNA: TGTGCCAGCAGTTCCTGGGAGGTGGGGGAGCAGTACTTC
V gene: TRBV2; J gene: TRBJ2-7; D gene: TRBD1; clone size: .; CDR3 protein: CASQTGALYEQYF; CDR3 DNA: TGTGCCAGTCAAACAGGGGCCCTCTACGAGCAGTACTTC
V gene: TRBV19; J gene: TRBJ2-7; D gene: TRBD1; clone size: .; CDR3 protein: CASSGGPQHLTYEQYF; CDR3 DNA: TGTGCCAGTTCAGGGGGCCCCCAACACCTAACCTACGAGCAGTACTTC
V gene: TRBV30; J gene: TRBJ2-1; D gene: .; clone size: .; CDR3 protein: CAWSRVADEQFF; CDR3 DNA: TGTGCCTGGAGCCGGGTAGCAGATGAGCAGTTCTTC
V gene: TRBV7-2; J gene: TRBJ2-3; D gene: .; clone size: .; CDR3 protein: CASSSGGGGAYTQYF; CDR3 DNA: TGTGCCAGCAGTTCAGGGGGAGGGGGCGCATATACGCAGTATTTT
V gene: TRBV6-2/TRBV6-3; J gene: TRBJ1-2; D gene: TRBD1; clone size: .; CDR3 protein: CASSSSDRGNYGYTF; CDR3 DNA: TGTGCCAGCAGTTCCTCGGACAGGGGCAACTATGGCTACACCTTC
V gene: TRBV6-2/TRBV6-3; J gene: TRBJ1-1; D gene: .; clone size: .; CDR3 protein: CASSYGQMNTEAFF; CDR3 DNA: TGTGCCAGCAGTTATGGGCAGATGAACACTGAAGCTTTCTTT
V gene: TRBV5-4; J gene: TRBJ2-2; D gene: TRBD2; clone size: .; CDR3 protein: CASSSAGGPTGELFF; CDR3 DNA: TGTGCCAGCAGTTCTGCGGGAGGGCCCACCGGGGAGCTGTTTTTT
V gene: TRBV9; J gene: TRBJ1-1; D gene: .; clone size: .; CDR3 protein: CASGRTVVNTEAFF; CDR3 DNA: TGTGCCAGCGGTAGGACAGTCGTGAACACTGAAGCTTTCTTT
V gene: TRBV29-1; J gene: TRBJ2-4; D gene: .; clone size: .; CDR3 protein: CSVEGATGAKNIQYF; CDR3 DNA: TGCAGCGTTGAAGGGGCCACTGGGGCCAAAAACATTCAGTACTTC
V gene: TRBV28; J gene: TRBJ2-7; D gene: TRBD1; clone size: .; CDR3 protein: CASSDRGPFPSYYEQYF; CDR3 DNA: TGTGCCAGCAGTGACAGGGGGCCGTTCCCCAGCTACTACGAGCAGTACTTC
V gene: TRBV19; J gene: TRBJ1-5; D gene: .; clone size: .; CDR3 protein: CASSIWGHSNQPQHF; CDR3 DNA: TGTGCCAGTAGTATCTGGGGACATAGCAATCAGCCCCAGCATTTT
V gene: TRBV2; J gene: TRBJ2-2; D gene: .; clone size: few; CDR3 protein: CASSDEQSTGELFF; CDR3 DNA: TGTGCCAGCAGTGACGAACAGTCCACCGGGGAGCTGTTTTTT
V gene: TRBV6-2/TRBV6-3; J gene: TRBJ1-5; D gene: .; clone size: once; CDR3 protein: CASSPGRLHQPQHF; CDR3 DNA: TGTGCCAGCAGTCCGGGACGGTTACATCAGCCCCAGCATTTT